This TCR beta chain was captured in a study of blood T cell repertoires in COVID-19 (dated by TCRdb to the early 2020s). Some background on the complete study: Collaborator samples came from the United States, Italy and Spain and covered acute and convalescent phases of COVID-19. The prospective study material was composed of cDNA or gDNA derived from T cells, B-cell-depleted T cells, or PBMCs. Subjects who had been exposed to COVID-19, were actively infected with it, or had recovered from it provided the deeply sampled blood TCRbeta repertoires that made up the dataset. The repertoires were made available in a free public database intended to serve as a resource for research on the immune response to SARS-CoV-2. Samples were obtained from the ongoing ImmuneRACE study (first 160 participants) and from some 1,300 subjects provided by 6 global collaborators. Nearly every sample came with metadata listing a de-identified subject ID, COVID-19 status, age in years and sex. Where HLA class I and class II types were available, the types were taken from metadata supplied by the sample provider, not from assay-based typing. Results the study describes overall, beyond this receptor: The quantity of clinical and demographic metadata differed by source and by participant and was supplied without curation.

The immunoSEQ Assay, a bias-controlled multiplex PCR, was used to amplify TCRbeta CDR3 regions from genomic DNA. The paper's processing steps were these. Within the assay, amplification of reference gene primers was used to estimate how many nucleated cells each sample contained. To quantify the absolute abundance of each unique TCRbeta CDR3 rearrangement, sequence reads were collapsed and filtered. For each sample, productive Simpson clonality was calculated as the square root of Simpson's diversity index across productive rearrangements. Drawn from immuneACCESS, this table holds only the in-frame rearrangements with V and J called that TCRdb kept. Clones are partly lost; checked studies trace under half to an unresolved V gene and leave the rest unexplained. Clone size and the V and J calls come from that table; the DNA yielded D and trimming. This sample has approximately 38,000 clones in its table, and roughly nine tenths of those were observed once. The top ten constitute approximately 5% of the sample.

Comments on this clone: What antigen it recognizes has not been identified. Base qualities are not provided; no much larger clone lies one nucleotide away.

One collaborating source in Seattle enrolled patients during active infection and followed them longitudinally through the course of disease. Collaborating institutions collected whole blood in K2EDTA tubes following their own protocols. For TCRbeta analysis, collaborators shipped samples in one of three forms: frozen whole blood, isolated PBMCs, or DNA extracted from either of those sample types. The sequenced sample consisted of peripheral blood. The TCR was taken from a man aged 60 to 69 with COVID-19, enrolled during active disease.

The nucleotide sequence is given as TGTGCCAGCTCACGACAGGGGGAAGGCACTGAAGCTTTCTTT. This translates into CASSRQGEGTEAFF. The chain joins TRBV18 to TRBJ1-1; 9 nucleotides in the junction match TRBD1. The V end gives up 4 bases and the J end 4 bases, leaving 4 bases in the junction not matched to a gene. From a lookup of the germline V gene, CDR1 and CDR2 are KGHSH and LQKENI. The CDR3 runs 14 amino acids, cysteine and phenylalanine included. The DNA shown is the 42-base CDR3, in frame from base 1.